The 14 T cell receptor beta chains below all came from one sample that was sequenced in a study of blood T cell repertoires in COVID-19. TCRdb keeps only in-frame clones here, not all; method: immunoSEQ multiplex PCR. The repertoire holds hundreds of thousands of clones, with about nine tenths as singletons. The source material was PBMCs or T cells enriched from blood (not recorded which). Receptor source: a woman aged 60 to 75 who had recovered from COVID-19.

The chain uses TRBV9 and TRBJ1-6; 7 bases align to TRBD1. CDR1 and CDR2 from the germline V gene are SGDLS and YYNGEE. There are 15 residues in the CDR3. The V segment lost 5 bases and the J segment 2 bases; nucleotides outside the gene matches: 4. The CDR3 is CASSRTGPYNSPLHF. CDR3 in DNA: TGTGCCAGCAGTAGGACAGGCCCCTATAATTCACCCCTCCACTTT.

The chain combines TRBV5-1 with TRBJ2-3, with 10 bases matching TRBD2. Germline CDR1 is SGHRS and CDR2 is YFSETQ. V shed 3 bases and J 7 bases; nucleotides not matched to a gene: 11. This CDR3 contains 16 residues. CDR3 protein: CASSSYKVAGGNTQYF. Here the CDR3 DNA reads TGCGCCAGCAGCTCCTACAAAGTAGCGGGGGGAAATACGCAGTATTTT.

The chain's CDR3 is CASRVLGGTEAFF. The CDR3 nucleotides read TGTGCCAGCAGGGTTTTAGGGGGCACTGAAGCTTTCTTT. V is TRBV2 and J is TRBJ1-1; a weak D match, TRBD1 (6 bases). Germline V gives CDR1 SNHLY, CDR2 FYNNEI. This CDR3 region has 13 residues. Trimming pared 6 bases from V and 4 bases from J, leaving 12 bases between.

The V gene is TRBV11-2, the J gene TRBJ1-5; D gene ambiguous. Trimming shortened V by 2 bases and J by 7 bases, and 15 bases separated the two germline ends. This CDR3 comprises 15 residues. Germline loops: CDR1 SGHAT, CDR2 FQNNGV. CDR3 residues: CASSLLGAGNQPQHF. CDR3 nucleotides: TGTGCCAGCAGCTTATTGGGAGCGGGGAACCAGCCCCAGCATTTT.

There are many counts of this clone. Other DNA variants within this sample encode the same CDR3. The genes are TRBV9 and TRBJ2-3; 10 positions agree with TRBD1. Trimming removed 4 bases from V and 4 bases from J; junction bases left unmatched: 6. CDR3 length: 15 residues. The V gene's germline CDR1 is SGDLS and CDR2 YYNGEE. The CDR3 coding sequence is TGTGCCAGCAGCTACCTAGGACAGGGGGCAGATACGCAGTATTTT. Its translation: CASSYLGQGADTQYF.

This clone was recorded only once. V and J are TRBV11-2 and TRBJ1-2; D gene uncertain. From germline, CDR1 is SGHAT and CDR2 FQNNGV. The V gene lost 1 base and the J gene lost 8 bases, with 11 bases spanning the gap. This CDR3 comprises 13 residues. In DNA, the CDR3 is TGTGCCAGCAGCTTAGGTAGCCTATTGGGCTACACCTTC. This translates into CASSLGSLLGYTF.

CDR3 DNA sequence: TGTGCCACCAGCAGAGATTCGGGGAGGATTAACACCGGGGAGCTGTTTTTT. Its translation is CATSRDSGRINTGELFF. V is TRBV15 and J is TRBJ2-2; a possible D gene is TRBD2 (6 bases). Germline-derived CDR1 and CDR2 are LNHNV and YYDKDF (reference sequence). With 0 bases removed from V and 2 bases from J, the gap between germline ends came to 13 bases. The CDR3 extends over 17 amino acids.

This chain links TRBV21-1 with TRBJ1-5; the table assigns TRBD1, which was not confirmed against the DNA. TRBV21-1 is designated a pseudogene. The CDR3 is 12 amino acids. The CDR3: CASRLQGQPQHF. The CDR3 DNA follows: TGTGCCAGCAGGTTACAGGGCCAGCCCCAGCATTTT.

CDR3 coding DNA: TGTGCTAGTGCCCCGACAGGGACTCAGCCCCAGCATTTT. Translation: CASAPTGTQPQHF. The genes are TRBV12-5 and TRBJ1-5; 7 bases line up with TRBD1. CDR1 is LGHNT, CDR2 FRNRAP, per germline. The CDR3 is 13 residues long. The trim removed 7 bases at V and 6 bases at J, leaving 6 bases unmatched.

The chain recombines TRBV10-3 with TRBJ1-2; TRBD1 agrees at 11 bases. Germline loops: CDR1 ENHRY, CDR2 SYGVKD. The V gene end was trimmed by 5 bases and the J gene end by 6 bases; junction bases not matched to a gene: 5. The CDR3 is made up of 14 amino acids. CDR3 nucleotide sequence: TGTGCCATCAGTCACGGACAGGGGGCTGATGGCTACACCTTC. Translated: CAISHGQGADGYTF.

The rearrangement joins TRBV3-1 (or the pseudogene TRBV3-2) to TRBJ2-3; TRBD1 matches 7 bases. After removal of 1 base from V and 12 bases from J, the junction contained 4 bases not matched to a gene. The CDR3 covers 12 residues. CDR1 LGHDT and CDR2 YNNKEL come from the germline V gene (reference sequence). CDR3 loop: CASSQGRGPQYF. The CDR3 DNA is TGTGCCAGCAGCCAAGGTAGGGGGCCACAGTATTTT.

On this clone itself: Its ends do not fully match the called genes, so a read error is possible. This chain joins TRBV5-4 and TRBJ1-2; D might be TRBD1 (5 bases). The CDR3 length is 13 residues. In germline, CDR1 is SGHNT, CDR2 YYREEE (reference sequence). CDR3 bases: TGTGCCAGCAGCCCACGGGGGAACTTTGGCTACACCTTC. As protein: CASSPRGNFGYTF.

The gene calls are TRBV27 and TRBJ1-1, with 8 bases fitting TRBD1. CDR1 is MNHEY and CDR2 is SMNVEV in the germline V gene (reference sequence). The V gene end was trimmed by 6 bases and the J gene end by 5 bases; junction bases not matched to a gene: 11. This CDR3 contains 15 residues. CDR3: CASSKDRALLTEAFF. DNA of the CDR3: TGTGCCAGCAGCAAGGACAGGGCACTCCTGACTGAAGCTTTCTTT.

The chain couples TRBV10-3 to TRBJ1-2, with a possible D match to TRBD1 (6 bases). V dropped 4 bases and J dropped 6 bases, with 9 bases sitting between them. The CDR3 is 12 residues long. Germline lookup yields CDR1 ENHRY and CDR2 SYGVKD. This CDR3 reads CAISGAGDGYTF. The DNA of the CDR3 is TGTGCCATCAGTGGGGCAGGGGATGGCTACACCTTC.